This T cell receptor (beta chain) came from a study of CD8 T cells in Susac syndrome. Across the study: Clinically active disease was present in five or six of the sequenced Susac syndrome patients. Under ten of these patients were in remission.

Sequencing of TCR beta drew on CD8+ and CD4+ T cells from blood. The CD8+ and CD4+ T cells were isolated magnetically using a negative isolation approach, whereas the TEMRA cells were enriched by FACS. V was pared by 7 bases and J by 13 bases, with 10 bases of the junction left unmatched. From germline, CDR1 is SGHVS and CDR2 FQNEAQ. The CDR3 covers 11 residues. RNA amounts of about 0.45 to 1 ug underwent reverse transcription with random hexamers. Multiplex immunoSEQ PCR targeted 54 Vbeta and 13 Jbeta TCR beta segments. TCRdb re-derived calls from the immunoSEQ multiplex PCR reads in MiXCR, one entry per CDR3 protein. This table holds 150,000 or so distinct CDR3 sequences, 85% to 95% found once.

The clonotype comes from a human donor with Susac syndrome. The genes are TRBV7-8 and TRBJ2-7; 7 bases match TRBD2. Sequences were obtained from CD4+ T cells from PBMCs. As DNA, the CDR3 is TGTGCCAGCACCAGTGGGGCGGGAGCATACTTC. Its translation is CASTSGAGAYF.